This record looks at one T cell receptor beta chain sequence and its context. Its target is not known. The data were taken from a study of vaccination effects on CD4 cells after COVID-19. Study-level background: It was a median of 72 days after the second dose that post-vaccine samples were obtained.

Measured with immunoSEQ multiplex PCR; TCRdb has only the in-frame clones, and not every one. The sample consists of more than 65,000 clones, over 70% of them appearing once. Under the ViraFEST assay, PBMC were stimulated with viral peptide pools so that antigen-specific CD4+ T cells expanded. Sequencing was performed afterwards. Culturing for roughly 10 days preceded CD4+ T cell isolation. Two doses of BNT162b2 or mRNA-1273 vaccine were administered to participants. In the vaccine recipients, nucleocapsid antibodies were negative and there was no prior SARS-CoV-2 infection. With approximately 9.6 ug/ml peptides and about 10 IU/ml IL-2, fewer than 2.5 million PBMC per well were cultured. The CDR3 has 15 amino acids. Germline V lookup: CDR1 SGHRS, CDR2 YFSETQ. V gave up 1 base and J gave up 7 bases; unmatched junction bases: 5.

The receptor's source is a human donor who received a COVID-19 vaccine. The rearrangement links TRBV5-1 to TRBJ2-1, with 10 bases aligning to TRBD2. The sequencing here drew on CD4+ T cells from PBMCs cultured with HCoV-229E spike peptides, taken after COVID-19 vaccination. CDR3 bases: TGCGCCAGCAGCTTGAAAAGCGGGGGGGCTAATGAGCAGTTCTTC. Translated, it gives CASSLKSGGANEQFF.